Shown below are 9 T cell receptor beta chains from a single sample sequenced in a study of blood T cell repertoires in COVID-19. Some clones are missing from TCRdb's copy, which holds only in-frame ones; the method was immunoSEQ multiplex PCR. The data contain 200,000 to 300,000 clones, roughly 84% of them singletons. Sequencing was carried out using peripheral blood. These receptors originate from a woman aged 35 to 49 who had recovered from COVID-19.

The rearrangement links TRBV11-3 to TRBJ2-6, with TRBD2 as a possible D gene (6 bases). Germline CDR1 SGHNT, CDR2 YENEEA. This CDR3 spans 16 amino acids. Trimming cost V 1 base and J 4 bases, with 11 bases left between them. In DNA, the CDR3 is TGTGCCAGCAGCTTAGTAGTACTAGCCGGGGCCAACGTCCTGACTTTC. This gives the protein CASSLVVLAGANVLTF.

This chain joins TRBV5-1 and TRBJ2-3, with D unresolved. Trimming cost V 2 bases and J 5 bases, with 12 bases left between them. The CDR3 covers 14 residues. CDR1 and CDR2 (germline): SGHRS, YFSETQ. The CDR3: CASSFSPSEDTQYF. The CDR3 DNA follows: TGCGCCAGCAGCTTCTCTCCGAGTGAAGATACGCAGTATTTT.

The rearrangement uses TRBV28 and TRBJ1-4, with 7 positions matching TRBD1. V dropped 6 bases and J dropped 5; count of bases not matched to a gene: 0. The CDR3 loop spans 12 amino acids. Per the germline V gene, CDR1 is MDHEN and CDR2 is SYDVKM. CDR3 protein: CASRQGNEKLFF. For the CDR3, the DNA is TGTGCCAGCAGACAGGGGAATGAAAAACTGTTTTTT.

The CDR3 sequence: CASSSQDSSTDTQYF. Written as DNA, the CDR3 is TGTGCCAGTAGTTCTCAGGATTCTAGCACAGATACGCAGTATTTT. This chain connects TRBV19 to TRBJ2-3; D unclear. The germline V and J ends were trimmed by 5 bases and 0 bases, with 12 bases remaining between them. Germline assignment: CDR1 LNHDA and CDR2 SQIVND (reference sequence). This CDR3 contains 15 residues.

This sequence joins TRBV6-5 and TRBJ2-7; 7 nucleotides align to TRBD1. This CDR3 contains 14 residues. Germline CDR1 reads MNHEY; CDR2 reads SVGAGI. Trimming at V came to 6 bases and at J to 0 bases, leaving 5 bases not matched to a gene. For the CDR3, the DNA is TGTGCCAGCAGCTCGACAGGGAGCTCCTACGAGCAGTACTTC. As protein: CASSSTGSSYEQYF.

This clone was seen a few times. The V and J genes are TRBV5-1 and TRBJ2-2; D is perhaps TRBD1 (6 bases). This CDR3 is 16 amino acids long. Trimming removed 0 bases at V and 3 bases at J, with 12 bases between. CDR1 and CDR2 from the germline V gene are SGHRS and YFSETQ. CDR3 sequence reads: CASSLAWGQDTGELFF. The CDR3 DNA follows: TGCGCCAGCAGCTTGGCCTGGGGGCAAGACACCGGGGAGCTGTTTTTT.

This chain links TRBV5-1 with TRBJ2-5; TRBD1 matches 8 bases. CDR3 length equals 14 residues. Germline assignment: CDR1 SGHRS and CDR2 YFSETQ. V lost 4 bases and J lost 4; bases outside the gene matches: 6. The CDR3 here is CASSPGQGSETQYF. The DNA for the CDR3 is TGCGCCAGCAGCCCCGGACAGGGCTCAGAGACCCAGTACTTC. Based on the CDR3 plus reference TRBV5-1 and TRBJ2-5, the full variable domain is KAGVTQTPRYLIKTRGQQVTLSCSPISGHRSVSWYQQTPGQGLQFLFEYFSETQRNKGNFPGRFSGRQFSNSRSEMNVSTLELGDSALYLCASSPGQGSETQYFGPGTRLLVL.

The chain joins TRBV30 to TRBJ1-1, with TRBD1 as a possible D gene (5 bases). V lost 2 bases, J lost 11 bases, and 12 bases lay in between. The CDR3 sequence is 11 residues long. The germline gives CDR1 GTSNPN, CDR2 SVGIG (reference sequence). In DNA form, the CDR3 reads TGTGCCTGGAGTTACAGGATTAACGCTTTCTTT. This translates into CAWSYRINAFF.

CDR3 DNA: TGTGCCAGCAGCCTGCCGCGGGAAACAGTCCAAGAGACCCAGTACTTC. It specifies CASSLPRETVQETQYF. The chain recombines TRBV3-1 (or the pseudogene TRBV3-2) with TRBJ2-5; D might be TRBD2 (6 bases). V was trimmed by 4 bases and J by 1 base, leaving 16 bases between them. Germline CDR1 and CDR2: LGHDT and YNNKEL (reference sequence). The length of the CDR3 is 16 residues.